The entry below describes one T cell receptor beta chain. Its antigen remains unknown. The sample comes from a study of radiotherapy plus CTLA-4 blockade in lung cancer. Looking at the study overall: The study recorded objective responses in 15% to 20% of patients and disease control in around 33%.

Trimming cost V 6 bases and J 8 bases; bases outside gene matches: 15. Germline lookup yields CDR1 MDHEN and CDR2 SYDVKM. The CDR3 extends over 15 amino acids. Study-level points and caveats: Peripheral blood showed expansion of tumor-derived TCR clones after radiotherapy and ipilimumab.

Sequencing used immunoSEQ multiplex PCR; TCRdb keeps in-frame clones, though not all of them. The sample has tens of thousands of clones, 76% seen once. The chain is built from TRBV28 and TRBJ1-2; 7 bases agree with TRBD1. The receptor was derived from a human donor with non-small cell lung cancer whose response to radiotherapy plus ipilimumab could not be evaluated. Some clones in this sample may be carry-over from other donors' samples. Sequenced here: peripheral blood, sampled from a patient treated with radiotherapy plus ipilimumab. The CDR3 protein is CASRSPRDSPWGYTF. The CDR3 DNA follows: TGTGCCAGCAGAAGCCCTCGGGACAGCCCGTGGGGCTACACCTTC.